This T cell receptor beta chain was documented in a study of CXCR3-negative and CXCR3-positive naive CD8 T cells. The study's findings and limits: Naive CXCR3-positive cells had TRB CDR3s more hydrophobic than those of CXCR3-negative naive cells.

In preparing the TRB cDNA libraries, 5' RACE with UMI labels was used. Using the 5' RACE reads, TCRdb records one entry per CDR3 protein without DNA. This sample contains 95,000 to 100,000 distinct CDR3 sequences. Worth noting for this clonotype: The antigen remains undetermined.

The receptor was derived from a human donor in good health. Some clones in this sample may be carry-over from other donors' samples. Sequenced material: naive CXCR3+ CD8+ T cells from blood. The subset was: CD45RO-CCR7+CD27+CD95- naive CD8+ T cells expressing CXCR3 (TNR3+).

The CDR3 is CASSSTGYNEQFF. V gene TRBV12-3 or TRBV12-4 combines with J gene TRBJ2-1. The CDR3 runs 13 residues.